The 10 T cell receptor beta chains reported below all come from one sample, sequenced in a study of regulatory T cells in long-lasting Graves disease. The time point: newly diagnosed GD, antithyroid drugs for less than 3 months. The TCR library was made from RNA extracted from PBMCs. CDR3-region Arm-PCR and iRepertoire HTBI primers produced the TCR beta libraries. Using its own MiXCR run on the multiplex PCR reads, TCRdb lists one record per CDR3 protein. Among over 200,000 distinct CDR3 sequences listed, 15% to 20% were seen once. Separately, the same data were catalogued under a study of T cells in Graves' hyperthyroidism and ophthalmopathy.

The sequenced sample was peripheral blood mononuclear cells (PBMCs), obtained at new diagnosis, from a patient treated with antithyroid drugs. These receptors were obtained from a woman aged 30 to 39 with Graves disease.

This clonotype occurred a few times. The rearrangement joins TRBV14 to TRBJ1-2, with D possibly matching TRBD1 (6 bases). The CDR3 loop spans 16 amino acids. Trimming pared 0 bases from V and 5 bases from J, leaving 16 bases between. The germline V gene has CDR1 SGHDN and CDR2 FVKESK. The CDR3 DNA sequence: TGTGCCAGCAGCCAAGAGTCCCAGGGGCTCCGGTATGGCTACACCTTC. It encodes CASSQESQGLRYGYTF.

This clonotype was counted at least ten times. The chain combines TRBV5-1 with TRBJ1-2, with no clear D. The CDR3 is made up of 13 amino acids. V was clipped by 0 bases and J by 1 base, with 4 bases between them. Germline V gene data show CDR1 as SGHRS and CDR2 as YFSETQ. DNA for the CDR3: TGCGCCAGCAGCTTGGAGGTTAACTATGGCTACACCTTC. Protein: CASSLEVNYGYTF.

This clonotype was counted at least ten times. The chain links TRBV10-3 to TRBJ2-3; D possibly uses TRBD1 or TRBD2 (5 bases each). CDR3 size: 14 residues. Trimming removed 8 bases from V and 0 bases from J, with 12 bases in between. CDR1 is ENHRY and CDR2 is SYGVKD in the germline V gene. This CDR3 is CAIADWGSTDTQYF. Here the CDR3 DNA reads TGTGCCATCGCGGATTGGGGGAGCACAGATACGCAGTATTTT.

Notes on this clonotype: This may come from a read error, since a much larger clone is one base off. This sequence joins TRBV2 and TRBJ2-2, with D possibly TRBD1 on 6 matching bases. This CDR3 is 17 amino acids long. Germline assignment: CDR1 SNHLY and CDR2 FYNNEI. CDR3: CAPDTGPIRWDTGKLFF. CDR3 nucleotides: TGTGCCCCCGACACAGGTCCAATAAGGTGGGACACCGGGAAGCTGTTTTTT.

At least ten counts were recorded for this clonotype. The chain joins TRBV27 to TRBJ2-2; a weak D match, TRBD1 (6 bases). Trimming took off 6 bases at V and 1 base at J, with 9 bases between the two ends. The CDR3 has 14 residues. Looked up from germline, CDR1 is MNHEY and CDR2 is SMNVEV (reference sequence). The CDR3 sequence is CASSVDRNTGELFF. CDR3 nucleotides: TGTGCCAGCAGCGTGGACAGGAACACCGGGGAGCTGTTTTTT.

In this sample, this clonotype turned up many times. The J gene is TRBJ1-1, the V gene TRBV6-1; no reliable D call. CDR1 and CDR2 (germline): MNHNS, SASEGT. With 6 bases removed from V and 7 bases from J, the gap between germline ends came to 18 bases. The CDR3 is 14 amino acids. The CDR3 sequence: CASSDWWGTDEAFF. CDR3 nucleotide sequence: TGTGCCAGCAGCGACTGGTGGGGAACCGATGAAGCTTTCTTT.

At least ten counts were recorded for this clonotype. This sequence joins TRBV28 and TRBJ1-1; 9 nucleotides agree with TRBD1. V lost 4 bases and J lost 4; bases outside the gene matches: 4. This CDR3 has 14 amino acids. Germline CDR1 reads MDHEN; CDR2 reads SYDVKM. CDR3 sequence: CASSYRGRSTEAFF. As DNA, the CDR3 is TGTGCCAGCAGTTACAGGGGGCGAAGCACTGAAGCTTTCTTT.

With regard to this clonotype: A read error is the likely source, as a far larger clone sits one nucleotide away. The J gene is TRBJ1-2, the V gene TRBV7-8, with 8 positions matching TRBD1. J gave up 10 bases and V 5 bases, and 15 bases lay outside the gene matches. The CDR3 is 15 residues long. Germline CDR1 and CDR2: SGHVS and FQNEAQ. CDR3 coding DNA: TGTGCCAGCAGCCCCCGGACAGGGTTGGTTTGGGACTACACCTTC. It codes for CASSPRTGLVWDYTF.

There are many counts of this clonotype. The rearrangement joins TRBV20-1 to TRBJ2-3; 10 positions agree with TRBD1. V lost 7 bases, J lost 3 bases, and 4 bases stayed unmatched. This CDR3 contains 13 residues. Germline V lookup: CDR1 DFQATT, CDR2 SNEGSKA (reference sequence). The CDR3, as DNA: TGCAGTGGTGACAGGGGGCAGACAGATACGCAGTATTTT. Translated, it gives CSGDRGQTDTQYF.

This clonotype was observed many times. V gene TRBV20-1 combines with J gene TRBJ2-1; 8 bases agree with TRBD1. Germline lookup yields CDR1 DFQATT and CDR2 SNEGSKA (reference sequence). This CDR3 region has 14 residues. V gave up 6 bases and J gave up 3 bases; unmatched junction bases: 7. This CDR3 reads CSALGQGYYNEQFF. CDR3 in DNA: TGCAGTGCCCTAGGACAGGGATACTACAATGAGCAGTTCTTC.